Here is one TCR beta chain with its context. The target of this receptor is not known. One base away there is no much larger clone; base qualities are not given. TCRbeta CDR3 regions were sequenced with the immunoSEQ Assay. After extraction, genomic DNA underwent amplification by bias-controlled multiplex PCR, followed by high-throughput sequencing. As for how the authors treated the data: To quantify the absolute abundance of every unique TCRbeta CDR3 region, sequences were collapsed and filtered. Usable DNA was measured by amplifying reference genes present in all nucleated cells, and TCRbeta template counts were normalized to that usable DNA to estimate T cell fraction. Repertoire TCRs were annotated as SARS-CoV-2-specific by exact matching of V gene, CDR3 amino acid sequence and J gene to a known reactive TCR set. The reference SARS-CoV-2 TCR set came from MIRA and was filtered for enrichment in COVID-19-positive ImmuneCODE repertoires, removing public or cross-reactive TCRs. Using the MIRA antigens, annotated TCRs were further analysed by specific ORF or by position within an ORF. Breadth was defined as the number of annotated unique rearrangements divided by the total number of unique productive rearrangements, and depth was defined as the summed frequency of the annotated unique rearrangements. TCR breadth was compared between groups using two-sided Wilcoxon rank-sum tests. TCRdb re-hosts the immuneACCESS table, in-frame sequences only. Its copies lack some clones; in the studies checked, an unresolved V gene accounts for under half of them, and the cause for the rest is not known. V and J calls and clone size follow that table, whereas D and trimming were derived from the DNA. The sample table lists 46,000 or so clones, roughly four fifths of them with a count of one. The top ten clonotypes cover 40% to 55% of the sample.

V lost 5 bases and J lost 9 bases; the stretch between them is 16 bases long. The CDR3 goes from the cysteine to the phenylalanine over 13 residues. The DNA shown is the 39-base CDR3, in frame from base 1. According to the study, the label for this sample's time point signals: individuals recovered from natural SARS-CoV-2 infection. This specimen belongs to a study of Ad26.COV2.S vaccination and SARS-CoV-2 variants (TCRdb year 2021). Some background on the complete study: Sequencing of the TCRbeta repertoire served to evaluate the specificity and breadth of SARS-CoV-2-reactive T cell receptors following Ad26.COV2.S vaccination. The TCR-sequenced set comprised about 32 samples: approximately 19 Ad26.COV2.S vaccine recipients, 5 placebo recipients and 8 SARS-CoV-2 convalescent individuals.

Overall study results and their limits: After vaccination, substantial breadth of spike-specific CD8+ and CD4+ T cell responses was reported. Comparable non-spike TCR breadth was observed between vaccine and placebo recipients, consistent with only spike being contained in the vaccine. The authors noted that the TCR breadth and depth analyses may have underestimated total T cell responses. Compared with placebo recipients, Ad26.COV2.S recipients showed higher spike-specific TCR breadth (P = 0.0014).

The sequence was collected from a human donor who had recovered from COVID-19. The sequence links TRBV12-3 or TRBV12-4 to TRBJ1-2, with a tentative D gene TRBD1 over 6 matching bases. The specimen was peripheral blood, collected after recovery from COVID-19. The DNA sequence is given as TGTGCCAGCAGTGCACCAGAGCAGGGGCGCTACACCTTC. The resulting protein is CASSAPEQGRYTF.